This T cell receptor (beta chain) was obtained from a study of blood T cell repertoires in COVID-19 (dated by TCRdb to the early 2020s). About the study as a whole: Samples covering the acute and convalescent phases of COVID-19 were provided by collaborators in the United States, Italy and Spain. The prospective study material was composed of cDNA or gDNA derived from T cells, B-cell-depleted T cells, or PBMCs. Subjects who had been exposed to COVID-19, were actively infected with it, or had recovered from it provided the deeply sampled blood TCRbeta repertoires that made up the dataset. The repertoires were released in a freely available public database meant as a resource for research on the immune response to SARS-CoV-2. The samples were drawn from two sources: the first 160 participants of the ongoing ImmuneRACE study, and approximately 1,300 subjects contributed by 6 global collaborators. Nearly every sample came with metadata listing a de-identified subject ID, COVID-19 status, age in years and sex. HLA class I and class II types, where available, came from metadata supplied by the sample provider rather than from assay-based typing. General study outcomes and caveats: The quantity of clinical and demographic metadata differed by source and by participant and was supplied without curation.

Trimming removed 6 bases from V and 9 bases from J; the gene matches leave 11 bases unexplained. Its CDR3 holds 13 amino acids, cysteine through phenylalanine. Left in the record is the CDR3 DNA by itself, 39 bases read in frame from the first base. CDR1 and CDR2 (MNHEY, SMNVEV) derive from the germline V gene (reference sequence). Concerning this clone: This receptor's antigen is unknown. Per-nucleotide qualities are absent, and no much larger clonotype sits a single base away.

TCRbeta CDR3 regions were amplified from genomic DNA using the immunoSEQ Assay, a bias-controlled multiplex PCR. The original methods were these. The number of nucleated cells in each sample was estimated from the amplification of reference gene primers within the assay. Sequence reads were collapsed and filtered to measure the absolute abundance of every unique TCRbeta CDR3 rearrangement. For each sample, productive Simpson clonality was calculated as the square root of Simpson's diversity index across productive rearrangements. TCRdb holds this immuneACCESS table with in-frame rearrangements only. Some clones are missing; in checked studies, unresolved V genes explain under half, and the rest has no known cause. From that table come the V and J calls and clone size; the DNA was used to work out D and trimming. The sample contains fewer than 45,000 clones, around four fifths of them found a single time. Under 5% of the sample is taken by the ten largest.

Each collaborating institution followed its own protocols to collect whole blood in K2EDTA tubes. For TCRbeta analysis, collaborator samples were shipped as frozen whole blood, as isolated PBMCs, or as DNA extracted from either sample type. The sequence links TRBV27 to TRBJ2-7, with TRBD1 matching 7 junction bases. The sample taken for sequencing was peripheral blood. This clonotype was obtained from a middle-aged man with active COVID-19. The bases read TGTGCCAGCAGCACAAGACAGGGTGTGTTGCAGTACTTC. The translation is CASSTRQGVLQYF.